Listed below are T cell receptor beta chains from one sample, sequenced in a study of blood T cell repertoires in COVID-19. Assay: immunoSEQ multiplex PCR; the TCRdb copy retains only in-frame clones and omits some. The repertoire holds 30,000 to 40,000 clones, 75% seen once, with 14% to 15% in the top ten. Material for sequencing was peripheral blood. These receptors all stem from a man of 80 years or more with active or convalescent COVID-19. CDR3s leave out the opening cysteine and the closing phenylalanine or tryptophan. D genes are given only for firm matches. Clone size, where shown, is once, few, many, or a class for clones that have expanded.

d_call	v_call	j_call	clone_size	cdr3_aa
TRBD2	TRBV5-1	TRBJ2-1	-	ASSLVASGYHEQF
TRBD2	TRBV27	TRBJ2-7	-	ASSEREGTSEQY
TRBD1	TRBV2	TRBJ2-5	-	ASRGQGEETQY
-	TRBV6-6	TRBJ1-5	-	ASSYSEGYNQPQH
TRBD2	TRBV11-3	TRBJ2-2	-	ASSFLSGSGELF
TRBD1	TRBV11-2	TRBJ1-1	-	ASSLGMGQGAYTEAF
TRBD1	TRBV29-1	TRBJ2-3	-	SVELGTGEAIQY
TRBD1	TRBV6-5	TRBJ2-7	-	ASRPTGVSYEQY
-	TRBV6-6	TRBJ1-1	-	ASSNWEGDTEAF
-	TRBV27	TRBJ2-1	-	ASRSGVYNEQF
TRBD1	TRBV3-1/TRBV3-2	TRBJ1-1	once	ASSRLDRGNTEAF
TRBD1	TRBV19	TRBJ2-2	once	ASRNKQGFLTGELF
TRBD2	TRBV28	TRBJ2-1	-	ASSPRGTRSIEQF
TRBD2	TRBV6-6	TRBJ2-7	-	ASSSRWTGGPEQY
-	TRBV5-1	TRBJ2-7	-	ASSLGPEQY
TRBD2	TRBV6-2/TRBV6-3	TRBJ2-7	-	ASSRTSPFYEQY
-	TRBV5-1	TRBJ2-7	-	ASSFQGSEEQY
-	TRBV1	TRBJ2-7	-	TSSQEGLAGGPQY
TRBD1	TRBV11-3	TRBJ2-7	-	ASSSWTGGSEQY
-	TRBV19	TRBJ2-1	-	ASSGDRHVRNEQF
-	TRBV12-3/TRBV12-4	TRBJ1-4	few	ASNSDGVEKLF
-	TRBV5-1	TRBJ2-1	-	ASSLAVGGNLNEQF
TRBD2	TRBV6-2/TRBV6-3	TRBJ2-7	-	ASSYDGLAKNEQY
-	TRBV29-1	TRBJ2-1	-	SVQPTRAKEQF
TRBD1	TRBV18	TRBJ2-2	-	ASSRDRVDTGELF
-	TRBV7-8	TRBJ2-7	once	ASSFMEADNEQY
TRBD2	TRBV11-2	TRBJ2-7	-	ASSHQGLVYEQY
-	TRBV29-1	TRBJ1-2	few	SAQRGAFYGYT
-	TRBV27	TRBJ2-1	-	ASIVPAGLHNEQF
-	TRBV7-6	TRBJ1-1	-	ASSPTLDRSPLGAF
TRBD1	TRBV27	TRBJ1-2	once	ASSQQGAYGYT
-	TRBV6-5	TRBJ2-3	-	AIHKGLLSTDTQY
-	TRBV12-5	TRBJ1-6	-	ASGRTDNIQGAHNSPLH
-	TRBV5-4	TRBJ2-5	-	ASRQGGTQY
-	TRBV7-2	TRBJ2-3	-	ASSIQGFPTDTQY
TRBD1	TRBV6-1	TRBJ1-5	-	ASSDLGTGANQPQH
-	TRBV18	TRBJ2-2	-	ASSSTSGFDGELF
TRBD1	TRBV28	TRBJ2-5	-	ASSLTGATETQY
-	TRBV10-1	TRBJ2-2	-	ASSGQFNTGELF
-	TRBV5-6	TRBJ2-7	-	ASSLVSPILEQY
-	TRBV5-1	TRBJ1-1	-	ASSLVSGKNTEAF
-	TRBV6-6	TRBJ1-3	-	ASSILSGNTIY
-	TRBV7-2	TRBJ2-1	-	ASSLIPGEQF
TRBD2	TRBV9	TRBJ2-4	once	ASSVASGENIQY
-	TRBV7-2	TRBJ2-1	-	ASSLGREYNEQF